One and the same sample provided the 14 T cell receptor beta chains below, sequenced in a study of shared clonotypes between healthy human individuals. Profiling relied on immunoSEQ multiplex PCR, and the TCRdb table lists in-frame clones only, not all of them. There are approximately 2,300,000 clones in the sample; 92% occur only once, and 0.37% lies in the top ten. Sequenced: naive CD4+ T cells from PBMCs. The subset denotes: CD45RA+ positively selected. All receptors derive from a man between 18 and 35 years old in good health. Some clones in this sample may be carry-over from other donors' samples.

The rearrangement joins TRBV4-1 to TRBJ2-5, with a tentative D call TRBD2 (6 bases). The CDR3 runs to 16 residues. V was trimmed by 1 base and J by 4 bases, leaving 16 bases between them. CDR1 and CDR2 (germline): MGHRA, YSYEKL. The DNA of the CDR3 is TGCGCCAGCAGCCAAGCCCCCCGTGGGGGAGGAGAGACCCAGTACTTC. This translates into CASSQAPRGGGETQYF.

This clone was detected once. V gene TRBV5-3 combines with J gene TRBJ1-5; D call uncertain. Being an ORF, TRBV5-3 has a function that is uncertain. CDR3 length equals 17 residues. Trimming took off 4 bases at V and 3 bases at J, with 20 bases between the two ends. The CDR3 nucleotides read TGTGCCAGAAGCCCACGGATGACGCCGCCTTACAATCAGCCCCAGCATTTT. This translates into CARSPRMTPPYNQPQHF.

This clone showed up just once. The chain is built from TRBV5-1 and TRBJ2-7; D not certain. The V gene lost 4 bases and the J gene lost 2 bases, with 10 bases spanning the gap. The length of the CDR3 is 13 residues. The germline V gene has CDR1 SGHRS and CDR2 YFSETQ. CDR3 in DNA: TGCGCCAGCAGCCCGACGGGCCCCTACGAGCAGTACTTC. This encodes CASSPTGPYEQYF.

This rearrangement joins TRBV18 to TRBJ2-3; no clear D. V was pared by 6 bases and J by 0 bases, with 13 bases between. The length of the CDR3 is 15 residues. Germline CDR1 is KGHSH and CDR2 is LQKENI. The CDR3 DNA is TGTGCCAGCTCGCCTGCCGCGTCTAGCACAGATACGCAGTATTTT. It yields the protein CASSPAASSTDTQYF.

The chain has TRBV19 and TRBJ1-1; weak D call: TRBD1 (5 bases). This CDR3 comprises 15 residues. Germline CDR1 reads LNHDA; CDR2 reads SQIVND (reference sequence). V lost 3 bases, J lost 3 bases, and 14 bases lay in between. The CDR3 DNA reads TGTGCCAGTAGTATCCCAGGGAAGGGGCACACTGAAGCTTTCTTT. Translation gives CASSIPGKGHTEAFF.

The chain links TRBV5-1 to TRBJ2-7; 14 nucleotides line up with TRBD2. The CDR3 runs to 17 residues. V shed 3 bases, J shed 0 bases, and the junction held 5 bases outside the gene matches. Germline CDR1 and CDR2: SGHRS and YFSETQ. The CDR3 coding sequence is TGCGCCAGCAGCTGGGGACTAGCGGGAGTCCTCTCCTACGAGCAGTACTTC. Its translation is CASSWGLAGVLSYEQYF.

This clone was counted a single time. V gene TRBV11-2 combines with J gene TRBJ1-3; D ambiguous. The germline V gene has CDR1 SGHAT and CDR2 FQNNGV. V lost 0 bases and J 1 base, leaving 10 bases between the germline ends. There are 16 residues in the CDR3. This chain's CDR3 is CASSLDRVASGNTIYF. The CDR3 bases are TGTGCCAGCAGCTTAGACCGGGTTGCTTCTGGAAACACCATATATTTT.

This chain links TRBV27 with TRBJ1-1; D possibly corresponds to TRBD1 (5 bases). CDR3 length: 17 residues. Germline V gene sequence: CDR1 MNHEY, CDR2 SMNVEV (reference sequence). The V gene lost 0 bases and the J gene lost 0 bases, with 14 bases spanning the gap. The CDR3 spells CASSLSTVGRLNTEAFF. The CDR3 coding sequence is TGTGCCAGCAGTTTATCGACAGTGGGCAGACTGAACACTGAAGCTTTCTTT.

This chain connects TRBV30 to TRBJ1-5, with 7 bases aligning to TRBD1. The germline V gene encodes CDR1 GTSNPN and CDR2 SVGIG (reference sequence). The CDR3 loop spans 16 amino acids. With 4 bases clipped from V and 6 bases from J, the junction kept 15 bases outside the gene matches. The CDR3 DNA reads TGTGCCTGGATGGAGCGGAGGGGGCGCGGCGGTCAGCCCCAGCATTTT. It encodes CAWMERRGRGGQPQHF. The full variable domain, with the rest looked up from reference TRBV30 and TRBJ1-5, is SQTIHQWPATLVQPVGSPLSLECTVEGTSNPNLYWYRQAAGRGLQLLFYSVGIGQISSEVPQNLSASRPQDRQFILSSKKLLLSDSGFYLCAWMERRGRGGQPQHFGDGTRLSIL.

On this clone: Other DNA sequences in the sample encode the same CDR3. The CDR3 DNA sequence: TGTGCCAGCAGCTGGGCAGGAGATGGCTACACCTTC. It yields the protein CASSWAGDGYTF. The J gene is TRBJ1-2, the V gene TRBV11-2; no firm D call. Trimming took off 4 bases at V and 6 bases at J, with 9 bases between the two ends. Per the germline V gene, CDR1 is SGHAT and CDR2 is FQNNGV. The CDR3 has 12 residues.

This chain links TRBV6-6 with TRBJ1-2, with D maybe TRBD1 (6 bases). Germline-derived CDR1 and CDR2 are MNHNY and SVGAGI (reference sequence). The CDR3 length is 11 residues. Trimming shortened V by 7 bases and J by 6 bases, and 9 bases separated the two germline ends. The CDR3 region is CASKQGHGYTF. The CDR3, as DNA: TGTGCCAGCAAACAGGGCCATGGCTACACCTTC.

The chain has TRBV7-8 and TRBJ1-2; TRBD1 aligns across 7 bases. Germline V CDR1 and CDR2: SGHVS, FQNEAQ. The CDR3 sequence is 14 residues long. Trimming removed 3 bases from V and 5 bases from J; junction bases left unmatched: 6. The CDR3, as DNA: TGTGCCAGCAGCTTTTCGACAGGGCCTTATGGCTACACCTTC. Translation gives CASSFSTGPYGYTF.

The V gene is TRBV7-3, the J gene TRBJ1-3, with D hard to call. Germline CDR1 SGHTA, CDR2 FQGTGA. This CDR3 comprises 17 residues. V was trimmed by 4 bases and J by 0 bases, leaving 16 bases between them. In nucleotides, the CDR3 is TGTGCCAGCAGCTCCTTGGGCGGCTCTGTCTCTGGAAACACCATATATTTT. This translates into CASSSLGGSVSGNTIYF.

The chain recombines TRBV6-5 with TRBJ2-2; D ambiguous. This CDR3 spans 15 amino acids. Germline V CDR1 and CDR2: MNHEY, SVGAGI. V dropped 6 bases and J dropped 0 bases, with 11 bases sitting between them. This chain's CDR3 is CASRYVGTNTGELFF. For the CDR3, the DNA is TGTGCCAGCAGATACGTAGGCACGAACACCGGGGAGCTGTTTTTT.